These T cell receptor beta chains were read from a single sample in a study of T-cell reconstitution after alpha-beta-depleted transplantation in children. A single record per CDR3 protein comes from TCRdb applying MiXCR to the PCR reads. The repertoire holds roughly 82,000 distinct CDR3 sequences, with roughly an eighth as singletons. Sequencing was performed on PBMCs, mostly from graft donor cells, taken 180 days after TCRalphabeta/CD19-depleted stem cell transplant. The receptor set was obtained from a male patient aged 2 to 9 who had a stem cell transplant for acute lymphoblastic leukemia, so the T cells may come from the graft donor. Each CDR3 is given with its conserved first and last residue. The D gene is left open where the match is weak. Clone size is not always given. Where it is, it says once, few, many or a class for expanded clones.

j_call: TRBJ1-6
clone_size: -
d_call: TRBD1
v_call: TRBV5-1
cdr3_aa: CASSLNRGPVSPLHF
cdr3_nt: TGCGCCAGCAGCTTGAACAGGGGGCCAGTTTCACCCCTCCACTTT

j_call: TRBJ1-5
clone_size: few
d_call: -
v_call: TRBV28
cdr3_aa: CAVGGQSQPQHF
cdr3_nt: TGTGCCGTGGGGGGGCAGAGTCAGCCCCAGCATTTT

j_call: TRBJ2-7
clone_size: few
d_call: TRBD1
v_call: TRBV5-1
cdr3_aa: CASSLGDRFYEQYF
cdr3_nt: TGCGCCAGCAGCTTGGGGGACAGGTTCTACGAGCAGTACTTC

j_call: TRBJ1-1
clone_size: -
d_call: TRBD1
v_call: TRBV6-5
cdr3_aa: CASSSYRGRGAFF
cdr3_nt: TGTGCCAGCAGTTCCTACAGGGGTAGAGGAGCTTTCTTT

j_call: TRBJ1-1
clone_size: many
d_call: -
v_call: TRBV10-3
cdr3_aa: CAIKGPYGAFF
cdr3_nt: TGTGCCATCAAGGGCCCCTATGGAGCTTTCTTT

j_call: TRBJ2-5
clone_size: many
d_call: TRBD1
v_call: TRBV24-1
cdr3_aa: CATSDLDREETQYF
cdr3_nt: TGTGCCACCAGTGACCTGGACAGGGAAGAGACCCAGTACTTC

j_call: TRBJ2-7
clone_size: few
d_call: TRBD2
v_call: TRBV5-1
cdr3_aa: CASRFRTSSYEQYF
cdr3_nt: TGCGCCAGCAGATTCAGGACTAGCTCCTACGAGCAGTACTTC

j_call: TRBJ1-1
clone_size: few
d_call: TRBD1
v_call: TRBV4-2
cdr3_aa: CASSPDRGEAFF
cdr3_nt: TGTGCCAGCAGCCCAGACAGGGGTGAAGCTTTCTTT

j_call: TRBJ2-1
clone_size: -
d_call: TRBD2
v_call: TRBV20-1
cdr3_aa: CSARDSRLAPLYNEQFF
cdr3_nt: TGCAGTGCTAGAGATAGTAGACTAGCCCCCCTCTACAATGAGCAGTTCTTC

j_call: TRBJ2-3
clone_size: few
d_call: TRBD2
v_call: TRBV9
cdr3_aa: CASSVLAGGPGLSQYF
cdr3_nt: TGTGCCAGCAGCGTACTAGCGGGAGGGCCGGGCCTCTCGCAGTATTTT

j_call: TRBJ2-2
clone_size: few
d_call: -
v_call: TRBV7-9
cdr3_aa: CASSLNGFTGELFF
cdr3_nt: TGTGCCAGCAGCTTAAACGGCTTCACCGGGGAGCTGTTTTTT

j_call: TRBJ2-1
clone_size: many
d_call: TRBD2
v_call: TRBV12-3/TRBV12-4
cdr3_aa: CASSLGGIRNNEQFF
cdr3_nt: TGTGCCAGCAGTTTGGGAGGGATTCGCAACAATGAGCAGTTCTTC

j_call: TRBJ2-1
clone_size: once
d_call: -
v_call: TRBV4-3
cdr3_aa: CASSQAGPAYNEQFF
cdr3_nt: TGCGCCAGCAGCCAAGCAGGGCCAGCCTACAATGAGCAGTTCTTC

j_call: TRBJ2-2
clone_size: few
d_call: -
v_call: TRBV7-2
cdr3_aa: CASSSQLTGELFF
cdr3_nt: TGTGCCAGCAGCTCCCAGTTAACCGGGGAGCTGTTTTTT

j_call: TRBJ1-2
clone_size: -
d_call: TRBD1
v_call: TRBV7-2
cdr3_aa: CASSSPGQGASGYTF
cdr3_nt: TGTGCCAGCAGCTCACCGGGACAGGGGGCATCTGGCTACACCTTC

j_call: TRBJ1-3
clone_size: -
d_call: -
v_call: TRBV5-1
cdr3_aa: CASSRGTLTAAGNTIYF
cdr3_nt: TGCGCCAGCAGCCGGGGGACACTCACAGCGGCCGGAAACACCATATATTTT

j_call: TRBJ2-5
clone_size: -
d_call: TRBD2
v_call: TRBV9
cdr3_aa: CASSLGLAEETEYF
cdr3_nt: TGTGCCAGCAGCCTCGGACTAGCGGAAGAGACCGAGTACTTC

j_call: TRBJ2-7
clone_size: -
d_call: -
v_call: TRBV20-1
cdr3_aa: CSASTGASYEQYF
cdr3_nt: TGCAGTGCATCGACCGGGGCCTCCTACGAGCAGTACTTC

j_call: TRBJ1-6
clone_size: few
d_call: -
v_call: TRBV7-9
cdr3_aa: CASSGQTVLHF
cdr3_nt: TGTGCCAGCAGCGGACAGACGGTCCTCCACTTT

j_call: TRBJ2-4
clone_size: few
d_call: -
v_call: TRBV5-6
cdr3_aa: CASSSIFKNIQYF
cdr3_nt: TGTGCCAGCAGCTCCATTTTCAAAAACATTCAGTACTTC

j_call: TRBJ1-2
clone_size: few
d_call: TRBD1
v_call: TRBV5-4
cdr3_aa: CASRRTGAYGYTF
cdr3_nt: TGTGCCAGCAGGAGGACAGGGGCCTATGGCTACACCTTC

j_call: TRBJ2-7
clone_size: few
d_call: TRBD2
v_call: TRBV3-1
cdr3_aa: CASSKSGSYEQYF
cdr3_nt: TGTGCCAGCAGCAAGAGCGGGAGCTACGAGCAGTACTTC

j_call: TRBJ2-2
clone_size: -
d_call: -
v_call: TRBV6-5
cdr3_aa: CASSYSFPGAGELFF
cdr3_nt: TGTGCCAGCAGTTACTCGTTTCCCGGGGCCGGGGAGCTGTTTTTT

j_call: TRBJ2-3
clone_size: few
d_call: -
v_call: TRBV7-2
cdr3_aa: CASSLDDLGVTQYF
cdr3_nt: TGTGCCAGCAGCTTAGATGACCTGGGGGTTACGCAGTATTTT

j_call: TRBJ2-1
clone_size: many
d_call: -
v_call: TRBV5-4
cdr3_aa: CASSLGRGLEQFF
cdr3_nt: TGTGCCAGCAGCTTGGGCAGGGGCCTTGAGCAGTTCTTC

j_call: TRBJ2-7
clone_size: many
d_call: -
v_call: TRBV7-9
cdr3_aa: CASTRVRGYEQYF
cdr3_nt: TGTGCCAGCACCCGAGTCAGGGGATACGAGCAGTACTTC

j_call: TRBJ2-2
clone_size: -
d_call: -
v_call: TRBV7-9
cdr3_aa: CASSFLKGRKGELFF
cdr3_nt: TGTGCCAGCAGCTTCTTAAAGGGGAGAAAAGGGGAGCTGTTTTTT

j_call: TRBJ2-3
clone_size: many
d_call: -
v_call: TRBV25-1
cdr3_aa: CASSESRGGITDTQYF
cdr3_nt: TGTGCCAGCAGTGAATCGAGAGGCGGGATCACAGATACGCAGTATTTT

j_call: TRBJ2-7
clone_size: -
d_call: -
v_call: TRBV29-1
cdr3_aa: CSVEDSYEQYF
cdr3_nt: TGCAGCGTTGAGGACAGCTACGAGCAGTACTTC

j_call: TRBJ1-2
clone_size: -
d_call: -
v_call: TRBV7-3
cdr3_aa: CASSLAPSGGYTF
cdr3_nt: TGTGCCAGCAGCTTAGCCCCTTCAGGGGGCTACACCTTC